This T cell receptor (beta chain) was captured by sequencing in a study of cytomegalovirus exposure and HLA in healthy donors. For the study at large: A previous analysis identified approximately 110 million unique TCR beta sequences derived from 180 million or so T cells. Findings and caveats of the study: In a later analysis, several top co-occurrence clusters appeared linked to parvovirus B19, influenza, CMV and Epstein-Barr virus.

As for the donors, each was a healthy bone marrow donor. The PCR employed 60 Vbeta primers together with 13 Jbeta primers. The protocol was immunoSEQ multiplex PCR, while the TCRdb copy is restricted to in-frame clones and leaves out a portion. This sample has more than 150,000 clones, with around 78% found just once. Note on this clone: Its antigen is not identified.

This clonotype originated in a woman in her fifties or sixties in good health and CMV-seropositive. The sequenced sample consisted of PBMCs.

The CDR3 nucleotides are TGTGCCAGTAGTAGCTCGGCAGGACAGGGAATCTACGAGCAGTACTTC. It specifies CASSSSAGQGIYEQYF. This chain connects TRBV19 to TRBJ2-7; 8 bases map to TRBD1. CDR1 and CDR2 (germline): LNHDA, SQIVND (reference sequence). The ends lost 4 bases at V and 3 bases at J; junction bases unmatched: 11. The CDR3 covers 16 residues.